These 9 T cell receptor beta chains originate from one sample sequenced in a study of tumor-infiltrating lymphocytes in primary liver carcinoma. From 400 to 500 ng total RNA, TCR beta cDNA was generated with a primer in the constant region. Sequencing libraries for TCR beta derived from three nested multiplex PCR rounds that used slightly modified ARM-PCR. TRBV1-TRBV30 forward primers paired with a C-beta reverse primer were used in the first two PCR rounds, which ran approximately 11 cycles each. TCRdb re-derived calls from the multiplex PCR reads in MiXCR, one entry per CDR3 protein. The sample comprises 300,000 to 400,000 distinct CDR3 sequences, 65% of which are singletons, and roughly 6% rests with the top ten. The blood RNA (from unsorted whole blood) was obtained, and germline DNA was also extracted. The source material was peripheral blood. The receptors originated from a man aged 40-49 years with primary liver carcinoma and hepatitis B virus infection.

This clonotype was counted a few times. With a much larger clone just one base away, this may be a read error. The chain has TRBV5-1 and TRBJ2-7; tentative D call: TRBD2 (6 bases). Germline assignment: CDR1 SGHRS and CDR2 YFSETQ. V gave up 4 bases and J gave up 4 bases, with 15 bases separating them. The CDR3 consists of 14 residues. CDR3 in amino acids: CASSLIAETYEQYF. CDR3 DNA sequence: TGCGCCAGCAGCCTGATAGCGGAGACTTACGAGCAGTACTTC. The full variable domain, with the rest looked up from reference TRBV5-1 and TRBJ2-7, is KAGVTQTPRYLIKTRGQQVTLSCSPISGHRSVSWYQQTPGQGLQFLFEYFSETQRNKGNFPGRFSGRQFSNSRSEMNVSTLELGDSALYLCASSLIAETYEQYFGPGTRLTVT.

V gene TRBV6-5 combines with J gene TRBJ2-7, with TRBD2 as a possible D gene (6 bases). CDR1 is MNHEY and CDR2 is SVGAGI in the germline V gene. The CDR3 is 17 residues long. The V end lost 0 bases, the J end lost 3 bases, and 18 bases lay between the germline ends. The CDR3 spells CASSYSGRRGSSYEQYF. The CDR3, as DNA: TGTGCCAGCAGTTACTCGGGTAGGAGGGGATCGAGCTACGAGCAGTACTTC.

The chain carries TRBV6-6 and TRBJ1-3; TRBD1 might be the D (6 bases). V lost 6 bases and J 8 bases, leaving 20 bases between the germline ends. The CDR3 totals 15 residues. Germline V gives CDR1 MNHNY, CDR2 SVGAGI (reference sequence). CDR3 nucleotide sequence: TGTGCCAGCAGGAACCCAGGGACAAGGGGAGACACCATATATTTT. This sequence encodes CASRNPGTRGDTIYF.

This clonotype came up many times. The chain carries TRBV5-4 and TRBJ2-1; 7 nucleotides agree with TRBD1. In germline, CDR1 is SGHNT, CDR2 YYREEE (reference sequence). J gave up 0 bases and V 0 bases, and 6 bases lay outside the gene matches. The CDR3 covers 17 residues. The CDR3 bases are TGTGCCAGCAGCTTGGCCAGGGGACAGAGCTCCTACAATGAGCAGTTCTTC. It encodes CASSLARGQSSYNEQFF.

A remark on this clonotype: Mismatch with germline at one junction end may stem from a read error. The chain joins TRBV6-2 or TRBV6-3 to TRBJ2-1; 10 bases line up with TRBD2. CDR1 and CDR2 (germline): MNHEY, SVGEGT. This CDR3 is built from 15 residues. CDR3 in DNA: TGTGCCGGCAGTCCTGGGACTAGCGTGCACAATGAGCAGTTCTTC. It yields the protein CAGSPGTSVHNEQFF.

This rearrangement joins TRBV24-1 to TRBJ2-1, with TRBD2 matching 7 bases. This CDR3 comprises 14 residues. Trimming removed 8 bases from V and 7 bases from J; junction bases left unmatched: 10. In germline, CDR1 is KGHDR, CDR2 SFDVKD. The CDR3 sequence: CATMAQGRENEQFF. Written as DNA, the CDR3 is TGTGCCACCATGGCCCAAGGGAGGGAGAATGAGCAGTTCTTC.

This rearrangement joins TRBV28 to TRBJ2-1; D call uncertain. The CDR3 is 12 amino acids. From germline, CDR1 is MDHEN and CDR2 SYDVKM. V was shortened by 1 base and J by 12 bases, with 10 bases between the two germline ends. CDR3 region: CASSLYGFGQFF. The CDR3 DNA reads as TGTGCCAGCAGTTTATACGGATTTGGGCAGTTCTTC.

Concerning this clonotype itself: Compared with germline, one end of the junction differs, possibly owing to a read error. The chain links TRBV19 to TRBJ2-7; a possible D gene is TRBD2 (7 bases). Per germline, CDR1 LNHDA and CDR2 SQIVND (reference sequence). This CDR3 comprises 14 residues. The DNA for the CDR3 is TGTTCCAGTACCGTCGGGCGGGGGCCGGCCGAGCAGTACTTC. It encodes CSSTVGRGPAEQYF. Supplemented by reference TRBV19 and TRBJ2-7, the full variable domain reads DGGITQSPKYLFRKEGQNVTLSCEQNLNHDAMYWYRQDPGQGLRLIYYSQIVNDFQKGDIAEGYSVSREKKESFPLTVTSAQKNPTAFYLCSSTVGRGPAEQYFGPGTRLTVT.

Comments on this clonotype: At one end the junction does not follow the germline gene, possibly because of a read error. V and J are TRBV11-2 and TRBJ1-4; 7 bases map to TRBD1. CDR3 length: 16 residues. Germline-derived CDR1 and CDR2 are SGHAT and FQNNGV. CDR3 coding DNA: TGTACCAGCAGCTTAGATCCGACAGGGACTGCTGAAAAACTGTTTTTT. The encoded protein is CTSSLDPTGTAEKLFF. Full variable domain (missing parts from reference TRBV11-2 and TRBJ1-4): EAGVAQSPRYKIIEKRQSVAFWCNPISGHATLYWYQQILGQGPKLLIQFQNNGVVDDSQLPKDRFSAERLKGVDSTLKIQPAKLEDSAVYLCTSSLDPTGTAEKLFFGSGTQLSVL.